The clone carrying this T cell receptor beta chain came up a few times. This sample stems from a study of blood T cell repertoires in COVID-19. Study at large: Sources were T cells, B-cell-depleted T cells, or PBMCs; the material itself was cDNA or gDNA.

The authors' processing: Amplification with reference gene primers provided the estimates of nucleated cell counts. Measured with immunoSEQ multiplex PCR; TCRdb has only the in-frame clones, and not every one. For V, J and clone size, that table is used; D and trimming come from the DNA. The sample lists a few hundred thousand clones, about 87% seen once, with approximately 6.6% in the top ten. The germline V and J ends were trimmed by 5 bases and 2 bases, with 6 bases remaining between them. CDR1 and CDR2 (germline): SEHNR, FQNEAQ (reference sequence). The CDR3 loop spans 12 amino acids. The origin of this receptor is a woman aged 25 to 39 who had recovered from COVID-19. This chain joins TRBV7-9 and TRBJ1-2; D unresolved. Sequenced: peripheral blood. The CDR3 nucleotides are TGTGCCAGCAGCCCAGCGAACTATGGCTACACCTTC. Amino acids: CASSPANYGYTF.